This TCR beta chain stems from a study of cytomegalovirus exposure and HLA in healthy donors. Primers for the PCR totalled 60 Vbeta and 13 Jbeta. Measured with immunoSEQ multiplex PCR; TCRdb has only the in-frame clones, and not every one. Here the sample table reports 70,000 or so clones. The germline V gene has CDR1 WNHNN and CDR2 SYGVQD (reference sequence). The germline V and J ends were trimmed by 3 bases and 4 bases, with 9 bases remaining between them. CDR3 length: 13 residues. The sample comprised PBMCs. This chain uses TRBV10-1 with TRBJ1-1, with TRBD1 as a possible D gene (6 bases). This receptor was obtained from a man between 40 and 49 years old in good health and CMV-seronegative. The CDR3 here is CASSEGGGTEAFF. The CDR3 coding sequence is TGCGCCAGCAGTGAAGGGGGGGGCACTGAAGCTTTCTTT.